A single sample gave rise to the 5 T cell receptor beta chains below, sequenced in a study of blood T cell repertoires in COVID-19. The method was immunoSEQ multiplex PCR; TCRdb's version includes in-frame clones alone and lacks a portion of them. The data contain hundreds of thousands of clones, 85% to 90% of them seen just once; the ten biggest clones take up approximately 0.25%. Material: peripheral blood. These receptors were taken from a young woman with acute or convalescent COVID-19.

This chain joins TRBV19 and TRBJ2-3; D ambiguous. Germline V gene lookup returns CDR1 LNHDA and CDR2 SQIVND (reference sequence). This CDR3 is 15 amino acids long. Trimming removed 6 bases at V and 1 base at J, with 14 bases between. The CDR3 is CASSYLSQGTDTQYF. The CDR3, as DNA: TGTGCCAGTAGCTACCTGAGCCAGGGCACAGATACGCAGTATTTT.

The V call is TRBV5-6, the J call TRBJ1-2, with D possibly being TRBD1 (6 bases). Per the germline V gene, CDR1 is SGHDT and CDR2 is YYEEEE. The V gene lost 4 bases and the J gene lost 8 bases, with 12 bases spanning the gap. This CDR3 region has 12 residues. The CDR3 coding sequence is TGTGCCAGCAGCACAGGGATTCGCGGCTACACCTTC. Translation: CASSTGIRGYTF.

The chain recombines TRBV10-3 with TRBJ1-2; 8 positions match TRBD1. With V trimmed by 2 bases and J by 0 bases, 2 bases remained unmatched. Germline CDR1 and CDR2: ENHRY and SYGVKD. The CDR3 covers 15 residues. CDR3 residues: CAISEEDRANYGYTF. In DNA form, the CDR3 reads TGTGCCATCAGTGAGGAGGACAGGGCTAACTATGGCTACACCTTC.

The chain couples TRBV30 to TRBJ1-2; no definite D call. The V end lost 0 bases, the J end lost 13 bases, and 15 bases lay between the germline ends. The CDR3 sequence is 12 residues long. Germline V gives CDR1 GTSNPN, CDR2 SVGIG (reference sequence). Here the CDR3 reads CAWSVNREVVTF. In DNA form, the CDR3 reads TGTGCCTGGAGTGTAAACCGGGAAGTGGTCACCTTC.

The genes are TRBV30 and TRBJ2-7, with 8 bases identical to TRBD2. There are 12 residues in the CDR3. J was trimmed by 7 bases and V by 4 bases; bases with no gene match: 6. Germline assignment: CDR1 GTSNPN and CDR2 SVGIG (reference sequence). The CDR3 sequence: CAWTGTRNEQYF. Written as DNA, the CDR3 is TGTGCCTGGACCGGGACTAGGAATGAGCAGTACTTC. The full variable domain, its missing parts supplied by reference TRBV30 and TRBJ2-7, is SQTIHQWPATLVQPVGSPLSLECTVEGTSNPNLYWYRQAAGRGLQLLFYSVGIGQISSEVPQNLSASRPQDRQFILSSKKLLLSDSGFYLCAWTGTRNEQYFGPGTRLTVT.